The 16 T cell receptor beta chains below all came from one sample that was sequenced in a study of T-cell reconstitution after alpha-beta-depleted transplantation in children. The library targeted TCRbeta and was prepared with unique molecular identifiers. TCRdb used MiXCR to reprocess the PCR reads, holding one entry per CDR3 protein. Here the sample spans some 200,000 distinct CDR3 sequences, roughly 10% being singletons. The input for sequencing was PBMCs from the stem cell graft donor, taken from the stem cell graft. The source of these receptors is a human donor who donated a stem cell graft to a child with acute lymphoblastic leukemia.

This clonotype was counted once. The chain combines TRBV4-3 with TRBJ2-3; 10 bases map to TRBD2. V was clipped by 0 bases and J by 4 bases; unmatched bases: 16. Germline lookup yields CDR1 LGHNA and CDR2 YSLEER. The CDR3 consists of 20 residues. The CDR3: CASSQDLRERGGLSADTQYF. In DNA form, the CDR3 reads TGCGCCAGCAGCCAAGACCTCCGGGAGCGGGGGGGCCTTTCAGCAGATACGCAGTATTTT.

This clonotype was counted ten times or more. V is TRBV6-5 and J is TRBJ1-1; TRBD1 might be the D (5 bases). This CDR3 has 14 amino acids. The V gene's germline CDR1 is MNHEY and CDR2 SVGAGI. Trimming removed 3 bases from V and 1 base from J, with 9 bases in between. CDR3: CASSYSGGNTEAFF. The CDR3 nucleotides are TGTGCCAGCAGTTATTCCGGGGGGAACACTGAAGCTTTCTTT.

This clonotype was counted ten times or more. The chain recombines TRBV15 with TRBJ2-5; the match to TRBD1 covers 9 bases. The V gene end was trimmed by 2 bases and the J gene end by 8 bases; junction bases not matched to a gene: 9. The CDR3 length is 15 residues. CDR1 LNHNV and CDR2 YYDKDF come from the germline V gene (reference sequence). This CDR3 is CATSRKSPGQGTQYF. CDR3 bases: TGTGCCACCAGCAGAAAGTCCCCGGGACAGGGTACCCAGTACTTC.

V and J are TRBV5-1 and TRBJ2-5; D uncertain. Germline assignment: CDR1 SGHRS and CDR2 YFSETQ. Trimming removed 0 bases at V and 3 bases at J, with 6 bases between. This CDR3 contains 13 residues. This chain's CDR3 is CASSLGEKETQYF. In DNA form, the CDR3 reads TGCGCCAGCAGCTTGGGAGAGAAAGAGACCCAGTACTTC.

This clonotype was seen more than once but under ten times. The chain combines TRBV5-1 with TRBJ1-1, with D tentatively TRBD1 (5 bases). Germline V gene sequence: CDR1 SGHRS, CDR2 YFSETQ. V dropped 2 bases and J dropped 2 bases, with 10 bases sitting between them. The CDR3 sequence is 14 residues long. The CDR3 sequence is CASSFQTVNTEAFF. The CDR3 nucleotides are TGCGCCAGCAGCTTCCAGACAGTTAACACTGAAGCTTTCTTT.

Turning to this clonotype: Possible read error: a much larger clone is one base away. This chain uses TRBV3-1 with TRBJ2-1; the match to TRBD2 covers 13 bases. This CDR3 region has 16 residues. Germline loops: CDR1 LGHDT, CDR2 YNNKEL (reference sequence). In DNA form, the CDR3 reads TGTGTCAGCAGCCTCGGACTAGCGGGGGACTACAATGAGCAGTTCTTC. Translating it yields CVSSLGLAGDYNEQFF.

J is TRBJ1-4 and V is TRBV5-5; possibly TRBD1 for D (5 bases). Germline CDR1 SGHKS, CDR2 YYEKEE (reference sequence). Trimming pared 1 base from V and 4 bases from J, leaving 14 bases between. The CDR3 totals 16 residues. CDR3 nucleotide sequence: TGTGCCAGCAGCTTGTTAAGGGACCACCTTAATGAAAAACTGTTTTTT. Amino acid sequence: CASSLLRDHLNEKLFF.

This clonotype occurred a few times. J is TRBJ2-7 and V is TRBV18; D is uncertain. The length of the CDR3 is 13 residues. CDR1 and CDR2 from the germline V gene are KGHSH and LQKENI. Trimming pared 2 bases from V and 4 bases from J, leaving 9 bases between. CDR3 in amino acids: CASSPRRDYEQYF. The CDR3 DNA is TGTGCCAGCTCACCAAGGAGAGATTACGAGCAGTACTTC.

The chain uses TRBV16 and TRBJ1-1; D gene unclear. Germline V lookup: CDR1 KGHSY, CDR2 FQNENV. The V and J ends lost 5 bases and 5 bases respectively, with 9 bases between them. The length of the CDR3 is 12 residues. This CDR3 is CASSSLGTEAFF. The CDR3 bases are TGTGCCAGCAGCTCACTCGGTACTGAAGCTTTCTTT.

This clonotype has at least ten counts. The V and J genes are TRBV5-5 and TRBJ2-5; D not resolved. The germline V gene has CDR1 SGHKS and CDR2 YYEKEE (reference sequence). The CDR3 contains 13 residues. The germline V and J ends were trimmed by 0 bases and 7 bases, with 10 bases remaining between them. CDR3 bases: TGTGCCAGCAGCTTGGCGCTGTCCAGGACCCAGTACTTC. It translates to CASSLALSRTQYF. Full variable domain (remainder filled in from reference TRBV5-5 and TRBJ2-5): DAGVTQSPTHLIKTRGQQVTLRCSPISGHKSVSWYQQVLGQGPQFIFQYYEKEERGRGNFPDRFSARQFPNYSSELNVNALLLGDSALYLCASSLALSRTQYFGPGTRLLVL.

The chain joins TRBV7-9 to TRBJ2-2; D tentatively fits TRBD1 or TRBD2 (5 bases each). The V gene's germline CDR1 is SEHNR and CDR2 FQNEAQ (reference sequence). Deletions cut 5 bases from V and 0 bases from J, with 16 bases between. The CDR3 is made up of 17 amino acids. The CDR3 DNA reads TGTGCCAGCAGCCCCCTTCGGGGCAGGACGAACACCGGGGAGCTGTTTTTT. The encoded protein is CASSPLRGRTNTGELFF.

In its sample, this clonotype was seen a few times. This chain uses TRBV12-3 or TRBV12-4 with TRBJ1-1, with TRBD1 identical over 7 bases. This CDR3 is 14 amino acids long. Trimming took 4 bases from V and 1 from J; bases not matched to a gene: 3. The CDR3 here is CASSSQGQNTEAFF. The DNA of the CDR3 is TGTGCCAGCAGTTCACAGGGGCAGAACACTGAAGCTTTCTTT.

The gene calls are TRBV5-6 and TRBJ1-2; 9 nucleotides line up with TRBD1. The CDR3 has 16 amino acids. Germline CDR1 and CDR2: SGHDT and YYEEEE. V was clipped by 3 bases and J by 1 base; unmatched bases: 7. The CDR3 sequence is CASSWDREKVNYGYTF. CDR3 coding DNA: TGTGCCAGCAGCTGGGACAGGGAGAAGGTTAACTATGGCTACACCTTC.

The chain recombines TRBV20-1 with TRBJ2-1; TRBD2 matches at 10 bases. The V and J ends lost 0 bases and 8 bases, in that order; junction bases with no gene match: 10. The CDR3 has 16 residues. Per germline, CDR1 DFQATT and CDR2 SNEGSKA (reference sequence). This CDR3 is CSARDDPGTSEDEQFF. The CDR3 region has the DNA TGCAGTGCTAGAGACGACCCCGGGACTAGCGAGGATGAGCAGTTCTTC.

The chain recombines TRBV13 with TRBJ1-1; D ambiguous. The germline CDR1 and CDR2 sequences are PRHDT and FYEKMQ (reference sequence). CDR3 length equals 14 residues. Trimming cost V 4 bases and J 4 bases, with 13 bases left between them. As DNA, the CDR3 is TGTGCCAGCAGCTCCGGGCGCCTCTGCACTGAAGCTTTCTTT. Residues: CASSSGRLCTEAFF.

The chain couples TRBV7-9 to TRBJ2-3; 11 bases match TRBD2. Germline V gene sequence: CDR1 SEHNR, CDR2 FQNEAQ (reference sequence). This CDR3 is 15 amino acids long. V lost 6 bases and J lost 2; bases outside the gene matches: 4. CDR3 sequence reads: CASSSGLADTDTQYF. The CDR3 DNA is TGTGCCAGCAGTTCGGGACTAGCGGACACAGATACGCAGTATTTT.